This TCR beta chain comes out of a study of blood T cells in healthy people across ages. A second about 7 to 12 cycle PCR used barcoded and J-beta primers. Using its own MiXCR run on the 5' RACE reads, TCRdb lists one record per CDR3 protein. Altogether over 1,500,000 distinct CDR3 sequences are present, roughly two fifths being singletons, with the ten largest covering approximately 22%. Donors each provided 7.5 to 10 milliliters of peripheral blood. The specimen sequenced was blood. The sequence came from a human donor in good health.

DNA of the CDR3: TGTGCCAGCACCCGAGGGTTGTTTGATTATGATCAGCCCCAGCATTTT. Translation gives CASTRGLFDYDQPQHF. V gene TRBV6-1 combines with J gene TRBJ1-5; D unresolved. The germline CDR1 and CDR2 sequences are MNHNS and SASEGT. V was clipped by 7 bases and J by 5 bases, with 21 bases between them. The CDR3 is made up of 16 amino acids.